This T cell receptor (beta chain) was documented in a study of response to subunit inactivated influenza vaccine (dated by TCRdb to the late 2010s). General notes on the study: Deep quantitative T cell receptor repertoire profiling was used in the study to track responses to a trivalent subunit inactivated influenza vaccine. Summary of the overall study and its limitations: According to the authors, only a limited number of new T cells may be recruited by each seasonal influenza vaccination.

CDR1 is given as SQVTM and CDR2 as ANQGSEA, both from the germline V gene. Relative to germline, V is 1 base shorter and J is 6 bases shorter, with 13 bases between their ends. The CDR3 has 14 amino acids, counting the end cysteine and phenylalanine. Only the CDR3 part of the read is kept: 42 bases, read in frame from the first base. The library was produced with RT-PCR. The sequencing machine was an Illumina HiSeq 2500. In-frame beta chains were kept once TCRdb had trimmed the public reads at Q25 with fastp and called clones with MiXCR. Identical CDR3 protein sequences are pooled into one entry, listed with their most common genes and DNA. This sample gives 530,000 or so distinct CDR3 sequences in total; roughly 25% of them show up just once. Jointly, the top ten make up less than 2.5% of the sample. As regards this clonotype: Its antigen is still unknown. No qualities accompany the bases; no much larger clone lies one base away.

The rearrangement combines TRBV29-1 with TRBJ1-5, and the D gene may be TRBD1, 5 bases matching. The sequence came from a man in his forties or fifties who received an inactivated influenza vaccine. Donor details come from another sample of the same person, matched by shared clones. The sample consisted of CD4+ T cells sorted from PBMCs, taken about 5 days after vaccination. CDR3 sequence: CSVEVGGVGQPQHF. The sequenced DNA is TGCAGCGTTGAAGTCGGGGGTGTGGGTCAGCCCCAGCATTTT.